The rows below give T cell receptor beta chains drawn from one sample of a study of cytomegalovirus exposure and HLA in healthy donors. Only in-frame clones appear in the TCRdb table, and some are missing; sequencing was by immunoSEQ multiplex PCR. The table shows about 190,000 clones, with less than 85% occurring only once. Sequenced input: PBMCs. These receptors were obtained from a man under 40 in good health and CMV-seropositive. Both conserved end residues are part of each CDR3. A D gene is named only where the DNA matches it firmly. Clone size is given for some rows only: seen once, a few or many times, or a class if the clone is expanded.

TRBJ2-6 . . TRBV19 TGTGCCAGTAGTGGGGCCACCTCTGGGGCCAACGTCCTGACTTTC CASSGATSGANVLTF
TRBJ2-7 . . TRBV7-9 TGTTCCAGCAGCTCTGCGATCGCGGGCGGCTACGAGCAGTACTTC CSSSSAIAGGYEQYF
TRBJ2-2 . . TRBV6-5 TGTGCCAGCAGTTACTCTCGGGATGCGAACACCGGGGAGCTGTTTTTT CASSYSRDANTGELFF
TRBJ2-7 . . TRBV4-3 TGCGCCAGCAGCCAACTGGACAGCTACGAGCAGTACTTC CASSQLDSYEQYF
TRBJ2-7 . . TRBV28 TGTGCCAGCACTTGGACGAGGGATTCCTACGAGCAGTACTTC CASTWTRDSYEQYF
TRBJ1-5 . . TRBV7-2 TGTGCCAGCAGCCTAACTAATCAGCCCCAGCATTTT CASSLTNQPQHF
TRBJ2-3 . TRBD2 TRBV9 TGTGCCAGCAGCGTGACTAGCGGGAGCGTAGATACGCAGTATTTT CASSVTSGSVDTQYF
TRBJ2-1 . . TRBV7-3 TGTGCCAGCAGCTACTTCCCGGGACTGGAGACCTACAATGAGCAGTTCTTC CASSYFPGLETYNEQFF
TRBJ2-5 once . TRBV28 TGTGCCAGCAGTTTAAGAGCTCGGGAGACCCAGTACTTC CASSLRARETQYF
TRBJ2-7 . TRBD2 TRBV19 TGTGCCAGTAGTAATAGCGGGAGCTACGAGCAGTACTTC CASSNSGSYEQYF
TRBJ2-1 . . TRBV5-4 TGTGCCAGCAGACAAGACAGGTCGACCTACAATGAGCAGTTCTTC CASRQDRSTYNEQFF
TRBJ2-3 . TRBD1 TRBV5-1 TGCGCCAGCAGCTCTGGACAGGGGGCCCTTTTCACAGATACGCAGTATTTT CASSSGQGALFTDTQYF
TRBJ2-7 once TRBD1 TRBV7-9 TGTGCCAGCAGCTTCGCGAGGGACAGGGGAAGGGGGCCCTACGAGCAGTACTTC CASSFARDRGRGPYEQYF
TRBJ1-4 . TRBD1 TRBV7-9 TGTGCCAGCAGCATACCGTCCGGACAGGGGAGTGAAAAACTGTTTTTT CASSIPSGQGSEKLFF
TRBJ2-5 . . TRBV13 TGTGCCAGCAGCTTGGGGGGGCGGGGAGAGACCCAGTACTTC CASSLGGRGETQYF
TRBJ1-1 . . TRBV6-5 TGTGCCAGCAGTTACGCAGGGAGGAGCGCTGAAGCTTTCTTT CASSYAGRSAEAFF
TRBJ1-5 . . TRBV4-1 TGCGCCAGCAGCCAAGATTTTACCGGTAATCAGCCCCAGCATTTT CASSQDFTGNQPQHF
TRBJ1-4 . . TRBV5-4 TGTGCCAGCAGCTTGGGCAAAGGACAGTCTGAAAAACTGTTTTTT CASSLGKGQSEKLFF
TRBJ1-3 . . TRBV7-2 TGTGCCAGCAGCTTGGGGCCCAAGGTTGGAAACACCATATATTTT CASSLGPKVGNTIYF
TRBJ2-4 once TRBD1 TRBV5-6 TGTGCCAGCAGCTTGGATGGCAGGGGGCGATTAGACATTCAGTACTTC CASSLDGRGRLDIQYF
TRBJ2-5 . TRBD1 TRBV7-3 TGTGCCAGCAGCTCGCGAGGGACAGGGGGCGGGGAGACCCAGTACTTC CASSSRGTGGGETQYF
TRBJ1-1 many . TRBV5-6 TGTGCCAGCAGCGACGGGTATAACACTGAAGCTTTCTTT CASSDGYNTEAFF
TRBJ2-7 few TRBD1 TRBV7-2 TGTGCCAGTGGGGGACAGGTTCGCGAGCAGTACTTC CASGGQVREQYF
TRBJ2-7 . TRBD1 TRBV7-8 TGTGCCAGCAGCTTAGCGTACTCAGGGGGCTATACCCACGAGCAGTACTTC CASSLAYSGGYTHEQYF
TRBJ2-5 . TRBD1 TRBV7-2 TGTGCCAGCAGCTTAGCCTACAGGGGGCTTTGGGAGACCCAGTACTTC CASSLAYRGLWETQYF